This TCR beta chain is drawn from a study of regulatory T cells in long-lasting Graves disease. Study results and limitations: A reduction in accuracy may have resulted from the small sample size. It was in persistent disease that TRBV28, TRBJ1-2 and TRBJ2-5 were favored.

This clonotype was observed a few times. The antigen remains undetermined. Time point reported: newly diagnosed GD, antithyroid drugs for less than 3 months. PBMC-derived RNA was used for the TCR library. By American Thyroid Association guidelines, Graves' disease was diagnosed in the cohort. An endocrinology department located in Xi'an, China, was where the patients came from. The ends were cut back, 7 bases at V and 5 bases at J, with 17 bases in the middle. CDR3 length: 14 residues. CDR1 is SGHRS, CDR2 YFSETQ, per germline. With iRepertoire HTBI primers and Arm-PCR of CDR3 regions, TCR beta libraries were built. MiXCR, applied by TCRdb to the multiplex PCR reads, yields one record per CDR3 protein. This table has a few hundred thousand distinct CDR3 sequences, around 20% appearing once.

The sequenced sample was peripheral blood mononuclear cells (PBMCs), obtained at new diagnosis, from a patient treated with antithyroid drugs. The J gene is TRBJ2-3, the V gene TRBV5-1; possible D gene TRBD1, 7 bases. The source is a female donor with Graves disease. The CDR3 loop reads CASRRGERRDTQYF. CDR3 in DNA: TGCGCCAGCCGCAGGGGGGAGCGGCGAGATACGCAGTATTTT.